Shown below are 23 T cell receptor beta chains from a single sample sequenced in a study of blood T cell repertoires in COVID-19. Profiled with immunoSEQ multiplex PCR; TCRdb holds only in-frame clones, not every one. This sample has over 250,000 clones, with 88% found just once. The sequencing sample was made of peripheral blood. All receptors derive from a woman aged 35 to 49 who had recovered from COVID-19.

J is TRBJ2-4 and V is TRBV19; tentative D call: TRBD1 (5 bases). CDR1 and CDR2 from the germline V gene are LNHDA and SQIVND (reference sequence). V was shortened by 4 bases and J by 0 bases, with 19 bases between the two germline ends. CDR3 length: 18 residues. DNA for the CDR3: TGTGCCAGTAGTAAACGGACCCAGGGCCCTATAGCCAAAAACATTCAGTACTTC. It encodes CASSKRTQGPIAKNIQYF.

J is TRBJ2-2 and V is TRBV6-2 or TRBV6-3; TRBD2 might be the D (6 bases). With 0 bases removed from V and 5 bases from J, the gap between germline ends came to 7 bases. Germline loops: CDR1 MNHEY, CDR2 SVGEGT. The CDR3 totals 14 residues. CDR3 coding DNA: TGTGCCAGCAGTTACTCCGGGGGAACCGGGGAGCTGTTTTTT. Translating gives CASSYSGGTGELFF.

This chain connects TRBV18 to TRBJ2-1; TRBD2 matches 12 bases. Germline values: CDR1 KGHSH, CDR2 LQKENI. Trimming removed 3 bases from V and 9 bases from J; junction bases left unmatched: 0. This CDR3 is 13 amino acids long. As DNA, the CDR3 is TGTGCCAGCTCACCGGGACTAGCGGGTGAGCAGTTCTTC. This gives the protein CASSPGLAGEQFF.

This clone appeared a few times. The rearrangement uses TRBV6-1 and TRBJ1-1, with D maybe TRBD1 (6 bases). Germline V gene lookup returns CDR1 MNHNS and CDR2 SASEGT. The CDR3 sequence is 16 residues long. Trimming took off 4 bases at V and 2 bases at J, with 17 bases between the two ends. As DNA, the CDR3 is TGTGCCAGCAGTGGTCGCCCAGGGGTCCCTAACACTGAAGCTTTCTTT. Translating it yields CASSGRPGVPNTEAFF.

This clone is a singleton in its sample. The rearrangement links TRBV19 to TRBJ1-1; TRBD1 matches 7 bases. Germline lookup yields CDR1 LNHDA and CDR2 SQIVND (reference sequence). The ends lost 5 bases at V and 6 bases at J; junction bases unmatched: 6. The CDR3 is made up of 13 amino acids. The CDR3 is CASSSTRGAEAFF. The CDR3 region has the DNA TGTGCCAGTAGTTCCACCAGGGGGGCTGAAGCTTTCTTT.

The chain links TRBV5-4 to TRBJ2-5, with 7 nucleotides matching TRBD2. The CDR3 length is 13 residues. CDR1 is SGHNT, CDR2 YYREEE, per germline (reference sequence). V shed 4 bases and J 5 bases; nucleotides not matched to a gene: 5. The DNA of the CDR3 is TGTGCCAGCAGCCCCTGGGGGGGGGAGACCCAGTACTTC. This sequence encodes CASSPWGGETQYF.

This rearrangement joins TRBV19 to TRBJ2-2, with a tentative D call TRBD1 (6 bases). Germline loops: CDR1 LNHDA, CDR2 SQIVND (reference sequence). V lost 8 bases and J 8 bases, leaving 12 bases between the germline ends. The CDR3 has 12 residues. CDR3 nucleotide sequence: TGTGCCAGTGGCGTTAGGGGGGGGGAGCTGTTTTTT. Residues: CASGVRGGELFF.

This clone is a singleton in its sample. The V and J genes are TRBV13 and TRBJ2-7; possibly TRBD2 for D (7 bases). CDR3 size: 12 residues. V was clipped by 5 bases and J by 7 bases, with 12 bases between them. Germline CDR1 is PRHDT and CDR2 is FYEKMQ (reference sequence). The CDR3 nucleotides read TGTGCCAGCAGCAAGGGGGGGCGGGAGCAGTACGTC. Translated: CASSKGGREQYV.

CDR3 loop: CASSSGSGGNEQFF. The DNA for the CDR3 is TGTGCCAGTTCTAGCGGGAGCGGGGGCAATGAGCAGTTCTTC. The rearrangement uses TRBV5-4 and TRBJ2-1, with 10 bases fitting TRBD2. Germline CDR1 SGHNT, CDR2 YYREEE (reference sequence). Losses at the gene ends were 8 bases for V and 6 bases for J; bases not matched to a gene: 8. The length of the CDR3 is 14 residues.

The rearrangement joins TRBV29-1 to TRBJ2-5; TRBD1 aligns across 9 bases. With 3 bases clipped from V and 5 bases from J, the junction kept 1 base outside the gene matches. The CDR3 length is 12 residues. The germline V gene encodes CDR1 SQVTM and CDR2 ANQGSEA. CDR3 protein: CSVEGTGETQYF. The CDR3, as DNA: TGCAGCGTTGAGGGGACAGGGGAGACCCAGTACTTC.

This chain joins TRBV2 and TRBJ2-7; D remains ambiguous. Per the germline V gene, CDR1 is SNHLY and CDR2 is FYNNEI. This CDR3 is 13 amino acids long. V was shortened by 6 bases and J by 5 bases, with 14 bases between the two germline ends. Written as DNA, the CDR3 is TGTGCCAGCAGCCCACGTGGGCTGGACGAGCAGTACGTC. Residues: CASSPRGLDEQYV.

The chain joins TRBV4-1 to TRBJ2-7, with 9 bases lining up with TRBD2. V was pared by 0 bases and J by 6 bases, with 24 bases of the junction left unmatched. Germline CDR1 and CDR2: MGHRA and YSYEKL. The CDR3 contains 21 residues. Here the CDR3 reads CASSQEAPPEAGGPRAGEQYV. CDR3 nucleotide sequence: TGCGCCAGCAGCCAAGAGGCCCCACCCGAGGCGGGAGGGCCGAGGGCTGGCGAGCAGTACGTC.

The J gene is TRBJ2-3, the V gene TRBV5-6; 8 nucleotides align to TRBD2. V trimming: 4 bases; J trimming: 2 bases; junction bases outside the gene matches: 12. CDR3 length: 17 amino acids. The germline V gene encodes CDR1 SGHDT and CDR2 YYEEEE. As DNA, the CDR3 is TGTGCCAGCAGCCCTACGGTGCGGGAGGTACTCACAGATACGCAGTATTTT. Its translation: CASSPTVREVLTDTQYF.

The rearrangement joins TRBV28 to TRBJ2-7, with 10 positions matching TRBD1. V shed 4 bases and J 2 bases; nucleotides not matched to a gene: 5. The germline gives CDR1 MDHEN, CDR2 SYDVKM. The CDR3 consists of 15 residues. In DNA form, the CDR3 reads TGTGCCAGCAGTTGGACAGGGGGGCGAACCTACGAGCAGTACTTC. Translating it yields CASSWTGGRTYEQYF.

The chain couples TRBV7-3 to TRBJ2-2; TRBD2 matches 9 bases. V lost 5 bases to trimming and J lost 6 bases; unmatched junction nucleotides: 13. The germline gives CDR1 SGHTA, CDR2 FQGTGA. This CDR3 comprises 17 residues. The CDR3 region has the DNA TGTGCCAGCAGCCCCCAGGGGGTCGCGGGAGGGGCCGGGGAGCTGTTTTTT. Amino acid sequence: CASSPQGVAGGAGELFF.

The genes are TRBV10-3 and TRBJ1-2; 9 nucleotides align to TRBD1. Germline CDR1 is ENHRY and CDR2 is SYGVKD. The CDR3 runs to 14 residues. J lost 3 bases, V lost 4 bases, and 3 bases had no gene match. The CDR3 loop reads CAISVRTGDYGYTF. In DNA, the CDR3 is TGTGCCATCAGTGTGCGGACAGGGGACTATGGCTACACCTTC.

The chain has TRBV7-2 and TRBJ2-1; 9 nucleotides align to TRBD2. There are 16 residues in the CDR3. Germline values: CDR1 SGHTA, CDR2 FQGNSA. Trimming took 5 bases from V and 2 from J; bases not matched to a gene: 7. The CDR3 region is CASSPGVAGAYNEQFF. The CDR3 nucleotides read TGTGCCAGCAGCCCCGGGGTAGCGGGAGCCTACAATGAGCAGTTCTTC.

The J gene is TRBJ2-4, the V gene TRBV11-3, with D hard to call. This CDR3 region has 12 residues. With 3 bases removed from V and 9 bases from J, the gap between germline ends came to 9 bases. The germline V gene encodes CDR1 SGHNT and CDR2 YENEEA. CDR3 DNA sequence: TGTGCCAGCAGCTTTCCCGCGTGCATTCAGTACTTC. Encoded protein: CASSFPACIQYF.

The chain has TRBV5-6 and TRBJ2-7; TRBD2 is a possible D gene (6 bases). The V gene lost 0 bases and the J gene lost 2 bases, with 15 bases spanning the gap. This CDR3 has 16 amino acids. Germline loops: CDR1 SGHDT, CDR2 YYEEEE. CDR3 sequence reads: CASSLASGGLPYEQYF. The CDR3 DNA follows: TGTGCCAGCAGCTTGGCCTCCGGGGGTTTGCCCTACGAGCAGTACTTC.

The rearrangement joins TRBV6-5 to TRBJ1-2; possibly TRBD1 for D (6 bases). The length of the CDR3 is 13 residues. Trimming left V 3 bases short and J 8 bases short, with 13 bases between. The germline CDR1 and CDR2 sequences are MNHEY and SVGAGI. The CDR3 DNA is TGTGCCAGCAGTTATTACGACAGGCAGGGCTACACCTTC. It encodes CASSYYDRQGYTF.

The chain recombines TRBV30 with TRBJ1-1, with a tentative D call TRBD1 (6 bases). The CDR3 contains 16 residues. V was clipped by 0 bases and J by 1 base, with 15 bases between them. Germline lookup yields CDR1 GTSNPN and CDR2 SVGIG (reference sequence). CDR3 nucleotide sequence: TGTGCCTGGAGTGTTCCGCGGGGGCGAGGGAACACTGAAGCTTTCTTT. Amino acids: CAWSVPRGRGNTEAFF.

The CDR3 spells CASSVGGSPNTEAFF. CDR3 DNA sequence: TGTGCCAGCAGCGTAGGAGGCTCACCGAACACTGAAGCTTTCTTT. The genes are TRBV9 and TRBJ1-1; D is unresolved. Germline CDR1 reads SGDLS; CDR2 reads YYNGEE. The CDR3 is 15 amino acids. V gave up 0 bases and J gave up 1 base, with 10 bases separating them.

The chain carries TRBV2 and TRBJ1-1; unclear D gene. Germline CDR1 reads SNHLY; CDR2 reads FYNNEI. The CDR3 totals 14 residues. The V end lost 3 bases, the J end lost 2 bases, and 10 bases lay between the germline ends. CDR3 protein: CASSDGQANTEAFF. Written as DNA, the CDR3 is TGTGCCAGCAGTGATGGGCAGGCCAACACTGAAGCTTTCTTT.